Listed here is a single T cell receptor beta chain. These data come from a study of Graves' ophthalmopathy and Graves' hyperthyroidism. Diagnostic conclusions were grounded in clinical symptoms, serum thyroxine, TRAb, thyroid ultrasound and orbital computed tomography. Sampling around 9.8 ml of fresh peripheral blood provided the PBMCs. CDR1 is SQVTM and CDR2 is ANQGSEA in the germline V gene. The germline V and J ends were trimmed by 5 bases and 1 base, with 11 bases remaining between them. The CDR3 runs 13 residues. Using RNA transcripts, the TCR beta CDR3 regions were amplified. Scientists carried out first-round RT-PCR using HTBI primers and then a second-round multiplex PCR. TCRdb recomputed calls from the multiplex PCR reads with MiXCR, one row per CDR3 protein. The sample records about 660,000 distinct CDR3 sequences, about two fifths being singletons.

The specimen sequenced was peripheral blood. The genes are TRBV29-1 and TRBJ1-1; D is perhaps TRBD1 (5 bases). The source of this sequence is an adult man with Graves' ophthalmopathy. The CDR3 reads CSVTGLKNTEAFF. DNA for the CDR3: TGCAGCGTTACAGGTTTGAAGAACACTGAAGCTTTCTTT.